The 28 T cell receptor beta chains below come from one sample, sequenced in a study of T cell repertoires in cytomegalovirus infection. One entry per CDR3 protein results from TCRdb running MiXCR on the reads. Of under 200,000 distinct CDR3 sequences in the sample, 7.5% to 10% were seen once. The specimen was PBMCs. Receptors originate from a human donor in good health (CMV status not recorded). Some clones in this sample may be carry-over from other donors' samples.

There are many counts of this clonotype. The chain couples TRBV7-2 to TRBJ1-5, with no clear D. V was cut by 3 bases and J by 5 bases, with 14 bases left in between. The CDR3 totals 15 residues. Germline CDR1 is SGHTA and CDR2 is FQGNSA. Here the CDR3 reads CASSLNSRRDQPQHF. The CDR3 nucleotides are TGTGCCAGCAGCTTGAACTCTCGCCGGGATCAGCCCCAGCATTTT.

The sample holds many counts of this clonotype. V gene TRBV5-8 combines with J gene TRBJ2-5, with D possibly being TRBD1 (5 bases). CDR3 length: 14 amino acids. Germline assignment: CDR1 SGHTS and CDR2 YDEGEE. V gave up 5 bases and J gave up 3 bases, with 14 bases separating them. The CDR3 reads CASSRWGREETQYF. CDR3 DNA: TGTGCCAGCAGTCGATGGGGCCGAGAAGAGACCCAGTACTTC.

This clonotype turned up a few times. This chain links TRBV7-2 with TRBJ1-3; D remains unclear. The germline gives CDR1 SGHTA, CDR2 FQGNSA. V was cut by 3 bases and J by 3 bases, with 6 bases left in between. CDR3 size: 13 residues. DNA for the CDR3: TGTGCCAGCAGCTTGTGGAGTGGAAACACCATATATTTT. It encodes CASSLWSGNTIYF. The full variable domain, with the rest looked up from reference TRBV7-2 and TRBJ1-3, is GAGVSQSPSNKVTEKGKDVELRCDPISGHTALYWYRQSLGQGLEFLIYFQGNSAPDKSGLPSDRFSAERTGGSVSTLTIQRTQQEDSAVYLCASSLWSGNTIYFGEGSWLTVV.

This clonotype was recorded at least ten times. J is TRBJ2-1 and V is TRBV7-3; TRBD2 aligns across 9 bases. V was clipped by 6 bases and J by 4 bases; unmatched bases: 7. From germline, CDR1 is SGHTA and CDR2 FQGTGA. The CDR3 loop spans 15 amino acids. This chain's CDR3 is CASRPIAGAYNEQFF. CDR3 nucleotide sequence: TGTGCCAGCAGACCTATAGCGGGAGCGTACAATGAGCAGTTCTTC.

Many counts were recorded for this clonotype. This chain links TRBV27 with TRBJ1-4, with D perhaps matching TRBD1 (5 bases). V shed 5 bases and J shed 10 bases, with 17 bases lying between them. Germline V lookup: CDR1 MNHEY, CDR2 SMNVEV (reference sequence). CDR3 length: 14 residues. Here the CDR3 reads CASSRPGQGGKLFF. The CDR3, as DNA: TGTGCCAGCAGTCGACCCGGACAAGGCGGAAAACTGTTTTTT.

This clonotype appeared a few times. V usage is TRBV28 and J usage is TRBJ2-7; D might be TRBD1 or TRBD2, each matching 5 bases. The V gene lost 8 bases and the J gene lost 6 bases, with 11 bases spanning the gap. CDR3 length: 11 residues. Germline values: CDR1 MDHEN, CDR2 SYDVKM. The chain's CDR3 is CASGDGGEQYF. CDR3 nucleotide sequence: TGTGCCAGCGGGGATGGGGGCGAGCAGTACTTC.

Notes on this clonotype: Possible read error: a much larger clone is one base away. V usage is TRBV24-1 and J usage is TRBJ2-2; no reliable D call. CDR1 KGHDR and CDR2 SFDVKD come from the germline V gene. With 9 bases removed from V and 2 bases from J, the gap between germline ends came to 9 bases. There are 13 residues in the CDR3. The CDR3 loop reads CATGVRNTGELFF. The CDR3 DNA reads as TGTGCCACCGGTGTCAGAAACACCGGGGAGCTGTTTTTT.

The J gene is TRBJ1-1, the V gene TRBV20-1; 9 bases fit TRBD1. Unmatched junction bases numbered 0, after V lost 0 bases and J lost 4 bases. The CDR3 has 13 residues. Per germline, CDR1 DFQATT and CDR2 SNEGSKA (reference sequence). The CDR3 here is CSAREGQGTEAFF. The CDR3 coding sequence is TGCAGTGCTAGAGAGGGACAGGGCACTGAAGCTTTCTTT.

This clonotype was detected many times. V and J are TRBV7-2 and TRBJ2-4; 11 nucleotides agree with TRBD2. In germline, CDR1 is SGHTA, CDR2 FQGNSA. There are 19 residues in the CDR3. Unmatched junction bases numbered 8, after V lost 1 base and J lost 0 bases. CDR3 residues: CASSLGLAGSSLAKNIQYF. DNA for the CDR3: TGTGCCAGCAGCTTAGGACTAGCGGGGTCCTCTCTAGCCAAAAACATTCAGTACTTC.

Many counts were recorded for this clonotype. The rearrangement links TRBV7-2 to TRBJ2-7; D not resolved. The germline V and J ends were trimmed by 2 bases and 6 bases, with 11 bases remaining between them. The CDR3 covers 13 residues. Germline assignment: CDR1 SGHTA and CDR2 FQGNSA. CDR3 coding DNA: TGTGCCAGCAGCTTAAGCCCCCCTGGCGAGCAGTACTTC. Residues: CASSLSPPGEQYF. The full variable domain, rest sourced from reference TRBV7-2 and TRBJ2-7, is GAGVSQSPSNKVTEKGKDVELRCDPISGHTALYWYRQSLGQGLEFLIYFQGNSAPDKSGLPSDRFSAERTGGSVSTLTIQRTQQEDSAVYLCASSLSPPGEQYFGPGTRLTVT.

This clonotype showed up many times. V usage is TRBV7-2 and J usage is TRBJ2-1; 8 bases line up with TRBD1. This CDR3 is 15 amino acids long. Germline CDR1 reads SGHTA; CDR2 reads FQGNSA. V trimming: 6 bases; J trimming: 1 base; junction bases outside the gene matches: 5. CDR3 loop: CASSSQGASYNEQFF. In nucleotides, the CDR3 is TGTGCCAGCAGTTCTCAGGGGGCATCCTACAATGAGCAGTTCTTC.

This clonotype has a count of ten or more. This chain connects TRBV11-2 to TRBJ1-4; D might be TRBD1 (5 bases). In germline, CDR1 is SGHAT, CDR2 FQNNGV. The germline V and J ends were trimmed by 3 bases and 7 bases, with 6 bases remaining between them. This CDR3 region has 12 residues. CDR3 sequence (DNA): TGTGCCAGCAGCTTCGGGGGTGAAAAACTGTTTTTT. Translation gives CASSFGGEKLFF.

This clonotype was counted many times. The chain is built from TRBV7-2 and TRBJ1-1; D remains unclear. Germline-derived CDR1 and CDR2 are SGHTA and FQGNSA. The CDR3 covers 12 residues. Trimming took 0 bases from V and 9 from J, leaving 8 bases between them. The CDR3 DNA reads as TGTGCCAGCAGCTTAGCGGGGAGGAAAGCTTTCTTT. This translates into CASSLAGRKAFF.

This rearrangement joins TRBV5-1 to TRBJ2-1, with 10 bases that match TRBD1. The V gene end was trimmed by 0 bases and the J gene end by 0 bases; junction bases not matched to a gene: 9. CDR3 length equals 19 residues. CDR1 and CDR2 (germline): SGHRS, YFSETQ. CDR3 in amino acids: CASSLGTGGSLSSYNEQFF. The CDR3 DNA reads as TGCGCCAGCAGCTTGGGGACAGGGGGTTCCCTAAGCTCCTACAATGAGCAGTTCTTC.

The chain links TRBV28 to TRBJ2-1; TRBD2 aligns across 9 bases. The V gene end was trimmed by 1 base and the J gene end by 7 bases; junction bases not matched to a gene: 8. CDR3 length: 16 amino acids. Germline lookup yields CDR1 MDHEN and CDR2 SYDVKM. CDR3 DNA: TGTGCCAGCAGTTTATCCGGCGGGGGGGGCCAGAATGAGCAGTTCTTC. It is translated as CASSLSGGGGQNEQFF.

This clonotype came up many times. The chain links TRBV7-2 to TRBJ2-7, with 8 bases matching TRBD2. Looked up from germline, CDR1 is SGHTA and CDR2 is FQGNSA. The V and J ends lost 4 bases and 5 bases, in that order; junction bases with no gene match: 10. This CDR3 has 15 residues. CDR3 amino acids: CASSSTSGSINEQYF. DNA for the CDR3: TGTGCCAGCAGCTCCACCAGCGGGAGTATCAACGAGCAGTACTTC.

This clonotype was picked up many times. The chain combines TRBV7-9 with TRBJ2-1, with 7 bases fitting TRBD2. The CDR3 sequence is 14 residues long. CDR1 and CDR2 from the germline V gene are SEHNR and FQNEAQ (reference sequence). The J segment lost 5 bases and the V segment lost 4 bases, leaving 5 bases of the junction unmatched. The CDR3 here is CASSYTSADNEQFF. DNA for the CDR3: TGTGCCAGCAGCTACACTAGCGCCGACAATGAGCAGTTCTTC.

This clonotype was counted many times. The rearrangement links TRBV20-1 to TRBJ2-7; 12 bases align to TRBD2. Germline CDR1 reads DFQATT; CDR2 reads SNEGSKA (reference sequence). V shed 0 bases, J shed 10 bases, and the junction held 7 bases outside the gene matches. This CDR3 region has 14 residues. In nucleotides, the CDR3 is TGCAGTGCTAGAGACCCTAGCGGGAGGGCCGAACAGTACTTC. It is translated as CSARDPSGRAEQYF.

There are many counts of this clonotype. The chain is built from TRBV27 and TRBJ1-1; possible D gene TRBD1, 6 bases. The V and J ends lost 10 bases and 0 bases respectively, with 15 bases between them. This CDR3 comprises 14 residues. In germline, CDR1 is MNHEY, CDR2 SMNVEV (reference sequence). CDR3 coding DNA: TGTGCCACGATAGGGGGTTCTATGAACACTGAAGCTTTCTTT. This translates into CATIGGSMNTEAFF.

The chain carries TRBV20-1 and TRBJ1-6, with 9 positions matching TRBD1. Germline-derived CDR1 and CDR2 are DFQATT and SNEGSKA (reference sequence). After removal of 1 base from V and 10 bases from J, the junction contained 5 bases not matched to a gene. The CDR3 has 14 amino acids. DNA of the CDR3: TGCAGTGCTAGAGGTTGGGACAGGGAATCACCCCTCCACTTT. It is translated as CSARGWDRESPLHF.

In regard to this clonotype: Just one base apart from a much larger clone, this may be a read error. The V gene is TRBV7-2, the J gene TRBJ2-1; 10 positions agree with TRBD2. This CDR3 comprises 18 residues. CDR1 is SGHTA, CDR2 FQGNSA, per germline. Trimming at V came to 4 bases and at J to 2 bases, leaving 11 bases not matched to a gene. The CDR3: CASSYGLAVDPAYNEQFF. CDR3 sequence (DNA): TGTGCCAGCAGCTACGGACTAGCGGTGGACCCAGCCTACAATGAGCAGTTCTTC.

V gene TRBV20-1 combines with J gene TRBJ1-1, with TRBD1 as a possible D gene (5 bases). Germline V gene data show CDR1 as DFQATT and CDR2 as SNEGSKA (reference sequence). This CDR3 spans 13 amino acids. Trimming left V 6 bases short and J 2 bases short, with 13 bases between. The CDR3 spells CSARDSVNTEAFF. The CDR3 bases are TGCAGTGCGCGCGACAGCGTTAACACTGAAGCTTTCTTT.

The J gene is TRBJ2-7, the V gene TRBV20-1; the match to TRBD1 covers 7 bases. V lost 6 bases and J lost 5; bases outside the gene matches: 4. This CDR3 has 11 residues. Germline CDR1 and CDR2: DFQATT and SNEGSKA (reference sequence). This chain's CDR3 is CSASTGNEQYF. CDR3 in DNA: TGCAGTGCATCGACAGGGAACGAGCAGTACTTC.

The chain recombines TRBV5-4 with TRBJ1-1; D possibly corresponds to TRBD1 (6 bases). The length of the CDR3 is 14 residues. Germline-derived CDR1 and CDR2 are SGHNT and YYREEE (reference sequence). The V gene lost 4 bases and the J gene lost 4 bases, with 14 bases spanning the gap. CDR3 region: CASSLDLGATEAFF. The CDR3 coding sequence is TGTGCCAGCAGCCTCGATCTGGGGGCCACTGAAGCTTTCTTT.

This clonotype was recorded many times. This rearrangement joins TRBV6-2 or TRBV6-3 to TRBJ2-1; 9 bases line up with TRBD2. This CDR3 is 17 amino acids long. The germline V gene encodes CDR1 MNHEY and CDR2 SVGEGT. Trimming removed 0 bases from V and 0 bases from J; junction bases left unmatched: 3. The CDR3: CASSYSSGRPSYNEQFF. The CDR3 DNA is TGTGCCAGCAGTTACTCGAGCGGGAGGCCCTCCTACAATGAGCAGTTCTTC.

Ten or more counts support this clonotype. The V and J genes are TRBV12-3 or TRBV12-4 and TRBJ1-5; D possibly corresponds to TRBD1 (6 bases). V gave up 2 bases and J gave up 6 bases, with 8 bases separating them. This CDR3 region has 13 residues. The CDR3 is CASSLNRAQPQHF. The CDR3 DNA reads as TGTGCCAGCAGTTTAAACAGGGCTCAGCCCCAGCATTTT.

This clonotype was detected ten times or more. The chain is built from TRBV7-9 and TRBJ1-5, with TRBD1 as a possible D gene (5 bases). This CDR3 is 13 amino acids long. Per the germline V gene, CDR1 is SEHNR and CDR2 is FQNEAQ (reference sequence). The V end lost 5 bases, the J end lost 7 bases, and 12 bases lay between the germline ends. CDR3 amino acids: CASSRGGNQPQHF. CDR3 bases: TGTGCCAGCAGCCGGGGGGGTAACCAGCCCCAGCATTTT.

The J gene is TRBJ1-5, the V gene TRBV14; 7 bases match TRBD1. The V gene end was trimmed by 3 bases and the J gene end by 4 bases; junction bases not matched to a gene: 9. Germline V gene lookup returns CDR1 SGHDN and CDR2 FVKESK. CDR3 size: 16 residues. CDR3 in DNA: TGTGCCAGCAGCCATCATCGGGCACAGGGGAATCAGCCCCAGCATTTT. Residues: CASSHHRAQGNQPQHF.